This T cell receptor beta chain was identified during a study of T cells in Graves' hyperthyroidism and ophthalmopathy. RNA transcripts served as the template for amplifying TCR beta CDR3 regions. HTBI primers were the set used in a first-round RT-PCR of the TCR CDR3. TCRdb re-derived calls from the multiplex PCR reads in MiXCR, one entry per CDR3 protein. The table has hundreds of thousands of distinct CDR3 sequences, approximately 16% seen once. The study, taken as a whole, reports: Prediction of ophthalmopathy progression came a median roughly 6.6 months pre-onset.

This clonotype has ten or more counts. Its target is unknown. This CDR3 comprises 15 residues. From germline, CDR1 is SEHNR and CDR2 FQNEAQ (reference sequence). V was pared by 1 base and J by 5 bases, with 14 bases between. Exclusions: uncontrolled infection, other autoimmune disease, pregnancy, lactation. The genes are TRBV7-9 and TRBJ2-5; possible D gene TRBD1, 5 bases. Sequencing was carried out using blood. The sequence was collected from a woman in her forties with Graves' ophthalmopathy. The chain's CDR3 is CASSLEAGAWETQYF. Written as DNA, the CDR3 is TGTGCCAGCAGCTTAGAGGCTGGGGCCTGGGAGACCCAGTACTTC.